Presented here are 30 T cell receptor beta chains from one specimen sequenced in a study of beta chain features in type 1 diabetes (dated by TCRdb to between 2017 and 2018). The library was built by means of the immunoSEQ multiplex PCR assay. The entire isolated RNA was reverse transcribed using the High Capacity cDNA Reverse Transcription Kit, and thus expressed TCRB transcripts were sequenced. The source is immuneACCESS, and TCRdb retained only in-frame sequences with V and J called. Part of the clones is not carried over; for the studies checked, unresolved V genes explain less than half of this, and the remainder is unexplained. Counted in this sample were 900,000 or so clones; about 17% of them appeared once. The ten largest clones capture 0.02% to 0.03% of the sample. Sequenced input: naive CD4+ T cells from blood. The sample's cell subset or site, from its label and the paper: true naive CD4+ T cells. The source of these receptors is a woman aged 18-35 years in good health.

This clone was seen a handful of times. The genes are TRBV7-8 and TRBJ2-7, with 8 nucleotides matching TRBD2. Germline loops: CDR1 SGHVS, CDR2 FQNEAQ. Trimming at V came to 1 base and at J to 2 bases, leaving 7 bases not matched to a gene. The CDR3 extends over 16 amino acids. The CDR3 sequence is CASSLVGGGRPYEQYF. The CDR3 DNA reads as TGTGCCAGCAGCTTAGTGGGCGGGGGGCGACCCTACGAGCAGTACTTC. The whole variable domain, filled in from reference TRBV7-8 and TRBJ2-7, reads GAGVSQSPRYKVAKRGQDVALRCDPISGHVSLFWYQQALGQGPEFLTYFQNEAQLDKSGLPSDRFFAERPEGSVSTLKIQRTQQEDSAVYLCASSLVGGGRPYEQYFGPGTRLTVT.

This chain links TRBV28 with TRBJ2-7, with 16 positions matching TRBD2. J lost 5 bases, V lost 2 bases, and 12 bases had no gene match. CDR1 and CDR2 from the germline V gene are MDHEN and SYDVKM. CDR3 length equals 19 residues. The DNA of the CDR3 is TGTGCCAGCAGTTTAAACGCCCCGGGACTAGCGGGAGGGCCCCACGAGCAGTACTTC. Amino acids: CASSLNAPGLAGGPHEQYF.

The chain links TRBV19 to TRBJ2-7, with 8 bases aligning to TRBD1. The CDR3 is made up of 13 amino acids. Unmatched junction bases numbered 3, after V lost 5 bases and J lost 3 bases. Germline CDR1 and CDR2: LNHDA and SQIVND (reference sequence). CDR3 DNA: TGTGCCAGTAGTCGACAGGGGAACTACGAGCAGTACTTC. Translated: CASSRQGNYEQYF.

This clone appeared a few times. This chain joins TRBV28 and TRBJ2-7; D uncertain. This CDR3 comprises 12 residues. In germline, CDR1 is MDHEN, CDR2 SYDVKM. With 6 bases removed from V and 3 bases from J, the gap between germline ends came to 9 bases. Written as DNA, the CDR3 is TGTGCCAGCAGCCGAAAGTACTACGAGCAGTACTTC. Encoded protein: CASSRKYYEQYF.

The rearrangement joins TRBV9 to TRBJ1-1, with D unresolved. The CDR3 contains 14 residues. The germline V gene has CDR1 SGDLS and CDR2 YYNGEE. V shed 4 bases and J shed 1 base, with 11 bases lying between them. The CDR3 DNA reads TGTGCCAGCAGCCCATTGCCTCAGAACACTGAAGCTTTCTTT. Translating gives CASSPLPQNTEAFF.

This clone appeared a few times. J is TRBJ2-3 and V is TRBV28; D unclear. Germline CDR1 and CDR2: MDHEN and SYDVKM. The CDR3 loop spans 12 amino acids. V shed 6 bases and J shed 0 bases, with 4 bases lying between them. CDR3 in DNA: TGTGCCAGCAGCCGGAGCACAGATACGCAGTATTTT. It yields the protein CASSRSTDTQYF.

In regard to this clone: A single base separates this from a much larger clone, so it may be a read error. The J gene is TRBJ1-5, the V gene TRBV10-3; D perhaps matches TRBD1 (5 bases). CDR3 length: 13 residues. V was clipped by 7 bases and J by 5 bases, with 12 bases between them. Germline assignment: CDR1 ENHRY and CDR2 SYGVKD. The CDR3 is CAINEGGDQPQHF. The CDR3, as DNA: TGTGCCATCAATGAAGGAGGGGATCAGCCCCAGCATTTT.

This clone turned up a few times. V and J are TRBV2 and TRBJ2-2, with 7 nucleotides matching TRBD2. The V gene end was trimmed by 6 bases and the J gene end by 6 bases; junction bases not matched to a gene: 19. This CDR3 region has 18 residues. From germline, CDR1 is SNHLY and CDR2 FYNNEI. CDR3 nucleotide sequence: TGTGCCAGCAGGAAAAGGGTCGGCGGGAGTACGTCGGCCGGGGAGCTGTTTTTT. It codes for CASRKRVGGSTSAGELFF. The whole variable domain, filled in from reference TRBV2 and TRBJ2-2, reads EPEVTQTPSHQVTQMGQEVILRCVPISNHLYFYWYRQILGQKVEFLVSFYNNEISEKSEIFDDQFSVERPDGSNFTLKIRSTKLEDSAMYFCASRKRVGGSTSAGELFFGEGSRLTVL.

Concerning this clone: The junction differs from germline at one of its ends, possibly a read error. The J gene is TRBJ2-3, the V gene TRBV7-3; D is uncertain. Looked up from germline, CDR1 is SGHTA and CDR2 is FQGTGA. The CDR3 totals 11 residues. CDR3 nucleotide sequence: TGTGCCAGCAGCTTAGGCCACCAATGGACCTTT. It encodes CASSLGHQWTF.

Many counts were recorded for this clone. The V and J genes are TRBV10-3 and TRBJ2-1, with a possible D match to TRBD2 (6 bases). Between the trimmed V and J ends, which lost 4 bases and 10 bases, there was a span of 8 bases. Germline CDR1 ENHRY, CDR2 SYGVKD. The CDR3 is made up of 11 amino acids. This CDR3 reads CAISAGVEQFF. The CDR3 DNA is TGTGCCATCAGTGCGGGAGTAGAGCAGTTCTTC.

The gene calls are TRBV28 and TRBJ2-1, with 7 bases identical to TRBD2. The CDR3 loop spans 15 amino acids. From germline, CDR1 is MDHEN and CDR2 SYDVKM. J gave up 4 bases and V 5 bases, and 8 bases lay outside the gene matches. The CDR3 loop reads CASSQSLAPYNEQFF. DNA for the CDR3: TGTGCCAGCAGTCAATCACTAGCGCCATACAATGAGCAGTTCTTC.

This clone has more than one count but fewer than ten. The chain joins TRBV6-8 to TRBJ2-1, with TRBD2 matching 10 bases. Germline V gene sequence: CDR1 MNHGY, CDR2 SAAAGT. The V and J ends lost 3 bases and 3 bases, in that order; junction bases with no gene match: 17. The length of the CDR3 is 20 residues. CDR3 sequence: CASSYICSLAGARVYNEQFF. The CDR3 coding sequence is TGTGCCAGCAGTTATATATGCTCCCTAGCGGGAGCCCGAGTCTACAATGAGCAGTTCTTC.

The V call is TRBV7-2, the J call TRBJ2-3, with 8 bases that match TRBD2. J lost 3 bases, V lost 5 bases, and 4 bases had no gene match. The CDR3 length is 14 residues. CDR1 SGHTA and CDR2 FQGNSA come from the germline V gene. The CDR3, as DNA: TGTGCCAGCAGCGACAGCGGGGGTACAGATACGCAGTATTTT. It specifies CASSDSGGTDTQYF.

This chain connects TRBV5-1 to TRBJ2-5; 8 bases agree with TRBD1. CDR3 length equals 15 residues. Germline values: CDR1 SGHRS, CDR2 YFSETQ. The V and J ends lost 4 bases and 5 bases, in that order; junction bases with no gene match: 10. CDR3 coding DNA: TGCGCCAGCAGCCCAAACCCAGGGGGCGGGGAGACCCAGTACTTC. Translated, it gives CASSPNPGGGETQYF.

The V gene is TRBV10-3, the J gene TRBJ2-5, with 10 positions matching TRBD2. The CDR3 totals 15 residues. In germline, CDR1 is ENHRY, CDR2 SYGVKD. After removal of 7 bases from V and 2 bases from J, the junction contained 7 bases not matched to a gene. CDR3 protein: CAINTSGTDQETQYF. CDR3 nucleotides: TGTGCCATCAACACTAGCGGGACCGATCAAGAGACCCAGTACTTC.

The V call is TRBV7-3, the J call TRBJ2-2, with 11 bases matching TRBD2. Per germline, CDR1 SGHTA and CDR2 FQGTGA. CDR3 length: 17 residues. The J segment lost 9 bases and the V segment lost 0 bases, leaving 9 bases of the junction unmatched. The CDR3 region has the DNA TGTGCCAGCAGCTTAACGCGACTAGCGGGGCGGGACCGGGAGCTGTTTTTT. It yields the protein CASSLTRLAGRDRELFF.

The chain carries TRBV13 and TRBJ1-2, with D tentatively TRBD1 (5 bases). V lost 3 bases and J lost 2, with 7 bases in between. CDR3 length: 13 residues. From germline, CDR1 is PRHDT and CDR2 FYEKMQ (reference sequence). CDR3 sequence (DNA): TGTGCCAGCAGCTTTGGGGGAAACTATGGCTACACCTTC. It encodes CASSFGGNYGYTF.

There are a few counts of this clone. This chain links TRBV18 with TRBJ2-5; D possibly corresponds to TRBD2 (6 bases). The DNA matches TRBJ2-7 better at its end, which makes the J call doubtful. Looked up from germline, CDR1 is KGHSH and CDR2 is LQKENI. The CDR3 runs 14 residues. The CDR3 nucleotides are TGTGCCAGCTCACCCGAGAGGGGAGGAAACGAGCAGTACTTC. Encoded protein: CASSPERGGNEQYF.

V gene TRBV28 combines with J gene TRBJ2-7, with TRBD1 matching 7 bases. This CDR3 is built from 15 residues. V gave up 6 bases and J gave up 4 bases; unmatched junction bases: 12. CDR1 is MDHEN and CDR2 is SYDVKM in the germline V gene. The CDR3 is CASRLPRTGSYEQYF. CDR3 coding DNA: TGTGCCAGCAGGTTGCCCCGGACAGGATCGTACGAGCAGTACTTC. Filled out from reference TRBV28 and TRBJ2-7, the complete variable domain reads DVKVTQSSRYLVKRTGEKVFLECVQDMDHENMFWYRQDPGLGLRLIYFSYDVKMKEKGDIPEGYSVSREKKERFSLILESASTNQTSMYLCASRLPRTGSYEQYFGPGTRLTVT.

This clone appeared a few times. This rearrangement joins TRBV4-1 to TRBJ2-1, with a weak D call TRBD2 (5 bases). There are 15 residues in the CDR3. Germline values: CDR1 MGHRA, CDR2 YSYEKL. Between the trimmed V and J ends, which lost 4 bases and 4 bases, there was a span of 14 bases. The chain's CDR3 is CASSPAGGGYNEQFF. The CDR3, as DNA: TGCGCCAGCAGCCCCGCGGGCGGTGGGTACAATGAGCAGTTCTTC.

A few counts support this clone. The chain links TRBV19 to TRBJ1-1, with D possibly being TRBD1 (6 bases). This CDR3 contains 15 residues. V was shortened by 3 bases and J by 6 bases, with 17 bases between the two germline ends. Looked up from germline, CDR1 is LNHDA and CDR2 is SQIVND (reference sequence). In nucleotides, the CDR3 is TGTGCCAGTAGTATGATCCTCAGGGGAGAATCTGAAGCTTTCTTT. This encodes CASSMILRGESEAFF.

This clone occurred a few times. The rearrangement uses TRBV6-5 and TRBJ1-1; no definite D call. CDR3 size: 14 residues. Trimming shortened V by 4 bases and J by 1 base, and 10 bases separated the two germline ends. Germline CDR1 reads MNHEY; CDR2 reads SVGAGI. CDR3 region: CASSSRASNTEAFF. The CDR3 DNA is TGTGCCAGCAGTTCGCGGGCCTCGAACACTGAAGCTTTCTTT.

This clone was found a few times. The chain uses TRBV28 and TRBJ2-5; D unresolved. Trimming took 4 bases from V and 1 from J, leaving 4 bases between them. The CDR3 contains 12 residues. The V gene's germline CDR1 is MDHEN and CDR2 SYDVKM. The CDR3 is CASSWGQETQYF. The CDR3 DNA sequence: TGTGCCAGCAGTTGGGGCCAAGAGACCCAGTACTTC. Looking up the rest from reference TRBV28 and TRBJ2-5 gives the full variable domain: DVKVTQSSRYLVKRTGEKVFLECVQDMDHENMFWYRQDPGLGLRLIYFSYDVKMKEKGDIPEGYSVSREKKERFSLILESASTNQTSMYLCASSWGQETQYFGPGTRLLVL.

This clone was recorded a few times. The same CDR3 also results from other DNA sequences found in this sample. This rearrangement joins TRBV20-1 to TRBJ2-7, with unresolved D. CDR3 length: 10 residues. Trimming took off 5 bases at V and 3 bases at J, with 5 bases between the two ends. Germline V gene data show CDR1 as DFQATT and CDR2 as SNEGSKA (reference sequence). The CDR3 nucleotides read TGCAGTGCTGTGTACTACGAGCAGTACTTC. Amino acid sequence: CSAVYYEQYF.

This clone was counted a few times. This chain connects TRBV5-1 to TRBJ2-1; D is perhaps TRBD1 (6 bases). From germline, CDR1 is SGHRS and CDR2 YFSETQ. The CDR3 has 14 residues. V lost 0 bases, J lost 8 bases, and 12 bases lay in between. CDR3 sequence (DNA): TGCGCCAGCAGCTTGGGGACAGAGGGGGATGAGCAGTTCTTC. This sequence encodes CASSLGTEGDEQFF. Drawing the rest from reference TRBV5-1 and TRBJ2-1, the complete variable domain is KAGVTQTPRYLIKTRGQQVTLSCSPISGHRSVSWYQQTPGQGLQFLFEYFSETQRNKGNFPGRFSGRQFSNSRSEMNVSTLELGDSALYLCASSLGTEGDEQFFGPGTRLTVL.

J is TRBJ2-7 and V is TRBV15; D assignment may be TRBD1 or TRBD2 (5 bases each). CDR3 size: 14 residues. Trimming stripped 5 bases from V and 2 bases from J, with 13 bases between. CDR1 and CDR2 (germline): LNHNV, YYDKDF (reference sequence). The CDR3 loop is CATSPGTAPYEQYF. The CDR3 nucleotides are TGTGCCACCAGCCCCGGGACGGCCCCCTACGAGCAGTACTTC.

This clone has only a few counts. The chain couples TRBV29-1 to TRBJ2-1, with a tentative D call TRBD2 (6 bases). CDR1 and CDR2 (germline): SQVTM, ANQGSEA. The CDR3 contains 12 residues. V dropped 3 bases and J dropped 11 bases, with 14 bases sitting between them. The CDR3, as DNA: TGCAGCGTTGACGAGGGACTTGGTCAGCAGTTCTTC. Protein sequence: CSVDEGLGQQFF.

This clone was recorded a few times. The DNA for the CDR3 is TGTGCCAGCAGCGCACTAGCGACGCAACGCACAGATACGCAGTATTTT. The encoded protein is CASSALATQRTDTQYF. The V and J genes are TRBV9 and TRBJ2-3; 7 bases match TRBD2. Germline V gene data show CDR1 as SGDLS and CDR2 as YYNGEE. J was trimmed by 1 base and V by 3 bases; bases with no gene match: 8. The CDR3 is 16 amino acids. Drawing the rest from reference TRBV9 and TRBJ2-3, the complete variable domain is DSGVTQTPKHLITATGQRVTLRCSPRSGDLSVYWYQQSLDQGLQFLIQYYNGEERAKGNILERFSAQQFPDLHSELNLSSLELGDSALYFCASSALATQRTDTQYFGPGTRLTVL.

The gene calls are TRBV25-1 and TRBJ2-1, with D unclear. The CDR3 runs to 11 residues. Trimming pared 8 bases from V and 8 bases from J, leaving 10 bases between. Germline lookup yields CDR1 MGHDK and CDR2 SYGVNS. CDR3 protein: CASATHDEQFF. The CDR3, as DNA: TGTGCCAGCGCCACGCACGATGAGCAGTTCTTC.

V usage is TRBV29-1 and J usage is TRBJ2-5; D is possibly TRBD2 (8 bases). Germline V gene data show CDR1 as SQVTM and CDR2 as ANQGSEA. The germline V and J ends were trimmed by 4 bases and 4 bases, with 22 bases remaining between them. CDR3 size: 16 residues. CDR3 loop: CSVGGGGRLVVETQYF. DNA for the CDR3: TGCAGCGTTGGAGGGGGCGGGAGGCTTGTGGTAGAGACCCAGTACTTC.